A selection of T cell receptor beta chains follows, all from one sample in a study of CD8 T cells in ankylosing spondylitis. TCRdb redid the calling of the 5' RACE reads with MiXCR, one entry per CDR3 protein. The sample contains about 64,000 distinct CDR3 sequences, approximately 5.7% of which appear only once. The sample taken for sequencing was synovial fluid, either unsorted or a sorted T cell fraction (not recorded which). The receptor set was obtained from a male donor with ankylosing spondylitis. Both conserved end residues are part of each CDR3. The D gene is left open where the match is weak. For some rows the clone size is stated as once, few or many, or as a class when expanded; others skip it.

J gene	V gene	clone size	CDR3 length	D gene	CDR3 protein	CDR3 DNA
TRBJ1-2	TRBV29-1	few	13	NA	CSGTGGTNYGYTF	TGCAGCGGGACCGGGGGAACTAACTATGGCTACACCTTC
TRBJ1-2	TRBV19	NA	16	TRBD1	CASSRPGTGNRYGYTF	TGTGCCAGTAGTAGACCCGGGACAGGAAACCGATATGGCTACACCTTC
TRBJ2-2	TRBV5-1	many	16	TRBD2	CASSLTTSGNTGELFF	TGCGCCAGCAGCTTAACGACTAGCGGGAACACCGGGGAGCTGTTTTTT
TRBJ2-7	TRBV11-2	many	14	TRBD1	CASSESGQAYEQYF	TGTGCCAGCAGCGAGAGCGGACAGGCCTACGAGCAGTACTTC
TRBJ1-1	TRBV6-2/TRBV6-3	many	12	NA	CASSLKPAAAFF	TGTGCCAGCAGCCTGAAACCAGCAGCAGCTTTCTTT
TRBJ2-5	TRBV5-1	many	15	TRBD2	CASSLRLAGQETQYF	TGCGCCAGCAGCTTGCGACTAGCGGGTCAAGAGACCCAGTACTTC
TRBJ2-2	TRBV7-2	many	17	NA	CASSGAFDGVHTGELFF	TGTGCCAGCAGCGGAGCGTTTGACGGGGTACACACCGGGGAGCTGTTTTTT
TRBJ2-7	TRBV20-1	few	11	TRBD2	CSGTSGLVQYF	TGCAGTGGGACTAGCGGGCTTGTTCAGTACTTC
TRBJ2-3	TRBV4-3	NA	16	NA	CASSRGAAGSTDTQYF	TGCGCCAGCAGCAGGGGGGCAGCGGGTAGCACAGATACGCAGTATTTT
TRBJ2-4	TRBV7-9	many	16	TRBD2	CASSFLAGGTKNIQYF	TGTGCCAGCAGCTTTCTAGCGGGAGGGACCAAAAACATTCAGTACTTC
TRBJ2-3	TRBV6-5	many	16	NA	CASSYSLDASTDTQYF	TGTGCCAGCAGTTACTCGCTCGACGCGAGCACAGATACGCAGTATTTT
TRBJ1-5	TRBV5-4	few	14	NA	CASSFWGLNQPQHF	TGTGCCAGCAGCTTTTGGGGACTCAATCAGCCCCAGCATTTT
TRBJ2-3	TRBV20-1	many	13	TRBD2	CSASLAGTDTQYF	TGCAGTGCTAGCCTAGCGGGCACAGATACGCAGTATTTT
TRBJ2-3	TRBV5-4	NA	13	NA	CASSLWVGDTQYF	TGTGCCAGCAGCTTGTGGGTTGGGGATACGCAGTATTTT
TRBJ2-3	TRBV6-1	NA	16	TRBD2	CASSFLAGDSTDTQYF	TGTGCCAGCAGCTTTCTAGCGGGGGATAGCACAGATACGCAGTATTTT
TRBJ1-2	TRBV20-1	few	13	NA	CSARDGPGYGYTF	TGCAGTGCTAGAGATGGCCCCGGGTATGGCTACACCTTC
TRBJ1-2	TRBV6-6	many	13	NA	CASSRRPDSGYTF	TGTGCCAGCAGCCGCAGGCCGGATTCGGGCTACACCTTC
TRBJ2-7	TRBV15	NA	15	NA	CATSTGDRRGGEQYF	TGTGCCACCAGCACCGGGGACAGGCGGGGGGGAGAGCAGTACTTC
TRBJ2-7	TRBV10-1	few	11	NA	CASSGGTGLHF	TGCGCCAGCAGTGGGGGGACCGGACTGCACTTC
TRBJ2-3	TRBV9	many	14	TRBD2	CASSPRTSDSTQYF	TGTGCCAGCAGCCCTCGGACTAGCGATTCCACGCAGTATTTT
TRBJ2-1	TRBV7-3	many	15	NA	CASSSEGQVHNEQFF	TGTGCCAGCAGCTCGGAGGGACAAGTGCACAATGAGCAGTTCTTC
TRBJ1-1	TRBV4-3	NA	15	NA	CASSQAGTSNTEAFF	TGCGCCAGCAGCCAAGCGGGGACATCGAACACTGAAGCTTTCTTT
TRBJ1-4	TRBV4-2	many	17	NA	CASSQEQVSATNEKLFF	TGTGCCAGCAGCCAAGAACAGGTGTCAGCAACTAATGAAAAACTGTTTTTT
TRBJ1-1	TRBV5-1	NA	13	NA	CASSLLGGTEAFF	TGCGCCAGCAGCCTGCTAGGGGGCACTGAAGCTTTCTTT
TRBJ2-3	TRBV29-1	many	16	TRBD1	CSVEERTGERPDTQYF	TGCAGCGTTGAAGAACGGACAGGCGAGAGGCCAGATACGCAGTATTTT
TRBJ2-3	TRBV6-1	NA	16	NA	CASDTRTGFGTDTQYF	TGTGCCAGCGACACCCGTACCGGGTTCGGCACAGATACGCAGTATTTT
TRBJ1-4	TRBV10-3	NA	13	NA	CAITKDLNEKLFF	TGTGCCATCACCAAAGACCTAAATGAAAAACTGTTTTTT
TRBJ2-4	TRBV15	many	16	TRBD1	CATSRDPDRGINIQYF	TGTGCCACCAGCAGAGACCCGGACAGGGGGATCAACATTCAGTACTTC
TRBJ1-1	TRBV5-1	NA	14	NA	CASSLELLNTEAFF	TGCGCCAGCAGCTTGGAACTCCTGAACACTGAAGCTTTCTTT
TRBJ1-1	TRBV12-3/TRBV12-4	many	18	NA	CASSPSVYGGSFGTEAFF	TGTGCCAGCAGTCCTAGTGTCTATGGGGGCTCTTTTGGCACTGAAGCTTTCTTT
TRBJ2-1	TRBV28	many	13	TRBD2	CASTSGSFNEQFF	TGTGCCAGTACTAGCGGGAGTTTTAATGAGCAGTTCTTC
TRBJ2-7	TRBV5-6	many	15	NA	CASSPGWDSGGEQYF	TGTGCCAGCTCCCCGGGGTGGGACTCCGGTGGGGAGCAGTACTTC
TRBJ2-5	TRBV20-1	many	13	NA	CSAPDQSAETQYF	TGCAGTGCCCCGGACCAGTCTGCAGAGACCCAGTACTTC
TRBJ2-3	TRBV7-3	many	19	NA	CASSLTGGGHGAVTDTQYF	TGTGCCAGCAGCTTAACCGGCGGGGGACACGGGGCGGTCACAGATACGCAGTATTTT
TRBJ2-7	TRBV13	NA	14	TRBD2	CASSNSRGVYVQYF	TGTGCCAGCAGCAATAGCCGGGGGGTCTACGTGCAGTACTTC
TRBJ1-1	TRBV29-1	many	11	NA	CSVDDHTEAFF	TGCAGCGTTGATGATCACACTGAAGCTTTCTTT
TRBJ2-7	TRBV5-1	many	16	TRBD2	CASSGGQPGISGSRYF	TGCGCCAGCAGCGGAGGACAGCCTGGGATTAGCGGGAGCCGTTACTTC
TRBJ2-1	TRBV18	NA	13	NA	CASSPDSLREQFF	TGTGCCAGCTCACCGGACAGTCTTCGTGAGCAGTTCTTC
TRBJ2-3	TRBV25-1	many	15	TRBD2	CASTSPGLHTDTQYF	TGTGCCAGCACCTCGCCGGGACTACACACAGATACGCAGTATTTT
TRBJ2-1	TRBV6-5	NA	19	TRBD2	CASSYPAAGPSGRFDEQFF	TGTGCCAGCAGTTACCCTGCGGCGGGGCCTAGCGGGAGGTTCGATGAGCAGTTCTTC
TRBJ1-4	TRBV5-6	NA	14	NA	CASTFLGWNEKLFF	TGTGCCAGCACCTTCCTCGGATGGAATGAAAAACTGTTTTTT
TRBJ1-2	TRBV7-2	many	13	NA	CASSLRGELGYTF	TGTGCCAGCAGCTTAAGAGGAGAGCTTGGCTACACCTTC
TRBJ2-7	TRBV29-1	many	14	TRBD1	CSVEDWTGNYEQYF	TGCAGCGTTGAAGATTGGACAGGGAACTACGAGCAGTACTTC
TRBJ1-5	TRBV24-1	many	16	NA	CATSDPGQAPNQPQHF	TGTGCCACCAGTGACCCCGGGCAGGCTCCTAATCAGCCCCAGCATTTT
TRBJ2-2	TRBV7-8	few	14	TRBD2	CASSGREHTGELFF	TGTGCCAGCAGCGGGCGGGAGCACACCGGGGAGCTGTTTTTT
TRBJ2-1	TRBV28	many	15	NA	CASRFGELRNNEQFF	TGTGCCAGCAGGTTTGGGGAACTACGGAACAATGAGCAGTTCTTC
TRBJ2-2	TRBV7-6	many	15	NA	CASSLEGPLPGELFF	TGTGCCAGCAGCTTAGAGGGACCCCTTCCCGGGGAGCTGTTTTTT
TRBJ2-6	TRBV3-1	few	18	TRBD1	CASNRLGQGPTGANVLTF	TGTGCCAGCAACCGCCTAGGACAGGGACCTACTGGGGCCAACGTCCTGACTTTC
TRBJ2-7	TRBV29-1	many	13	TRBD1	CSVVSGGPYEQYF	TGCAGCGTTGTTTCAGGGGGCCCCTACGAGCAGTACTTC
TRBJ1-1	TRBV29-1	many	13	TRBD1	CSVDGDRNTEAFF	TGCAGCGTAGACGGGGACAGAAACACTGAAGCTTTCTTT
TRBJ2-1	TRBV7-2	NA	13	NA	CASSFHRDNMEFF	TGTGCCAGCAGCTTTCACAGGGACAACATGGAGTTCTTC
TRBJ2-5	TRBV20-1	many	16	TRBD2	CSVLRWGEGTRETQYF	TGCAGTGTTCTTAGATGGGGGGAGGGCACGCGTGAGACCCAGTACTTC
TRBJ1-1	TRBV6-1	NA	15	NA	CASSESVPMITEAFF	TGTGCCAGCAGTGAATCAGTCCCCATGATCACTGAAGCTTTCTTT
TRBJ2-1	TRBV7-3	few	15	TRBD2	CARLRTSGKGDEQFF	TGTGCCAGACTCAGGACTAGCGGGAAGGGGGATGAGCAGTTCTTC
TRBJ1-2	TRBV6-1	NA	14	NA	CASSPGGMSYGYTF	TGTGCCAGCAGTCCCGGGGGAATGTCCTATGGCTACACCTTC
TRBJ2-3	TRBV20-1	many	14	TRBD1	CSAQAGTGLDTQYF	TGCAGTGCCCAGGCCGGGACAGGGCTAGATACGCAGTATTTT
TRBJ2-3	TRBV5-6	many	16	TRBD2	CASSLVGGTTTDTQYF	TGTGCCAGCAGCTTGGTAGGCGGGACTACCACAGATACGCAGTATTTT
TRBJ2-5	TRBV20-1	many	12	NA	CSARESSGLDSF	TGCAGTGCTAGAGAATCTTCGGGACTCGACTCCTTC
TRBJ2-7	TRBV4-3	NA	14	NA	CASSQQEKGYEQYF	TGCGCCAGCAGCCAACAGGAGAAAGGCTACGAGCAGTACTTC
TRBJ1-5	TRBV6-5	few	14	NA	CASATGQGTQPQHF	TGTGCCAGCGCTACTGGGCAGGGAACTCAGCCCCAGCATTTT